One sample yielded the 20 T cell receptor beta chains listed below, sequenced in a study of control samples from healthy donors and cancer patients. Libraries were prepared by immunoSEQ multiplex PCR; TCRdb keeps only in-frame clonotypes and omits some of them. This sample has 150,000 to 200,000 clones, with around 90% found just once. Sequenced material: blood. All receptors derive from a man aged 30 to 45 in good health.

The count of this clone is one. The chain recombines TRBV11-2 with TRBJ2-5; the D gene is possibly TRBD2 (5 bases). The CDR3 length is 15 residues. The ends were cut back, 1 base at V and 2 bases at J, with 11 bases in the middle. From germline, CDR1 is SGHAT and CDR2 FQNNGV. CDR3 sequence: CASSLAGITQETQYF. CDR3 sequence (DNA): TGTGCCAGCAGCTTAGCCGGGATAACACAAGAGACCCAGTACTTC.

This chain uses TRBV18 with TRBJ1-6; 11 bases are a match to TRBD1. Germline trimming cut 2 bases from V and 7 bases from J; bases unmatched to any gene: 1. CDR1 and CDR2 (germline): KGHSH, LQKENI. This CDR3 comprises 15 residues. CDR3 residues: CASSPGDRGNSPLHF. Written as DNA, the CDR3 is TGTGCCAGCTCACCAGGGGACAGGGGGAATTCACCCCTCCACTTT.

In nucleotides, the CDR3 is TGTGCCAGCAGCTTATCTGCGGGGGTCGACAGGCCAGAAGCTTTCTTT. Amino acids: CASSLSAGVDRPEAFF. This chain joins TRBV11-2 and TRBJ1-1, with D perhaps TRBD1 (6 bases). Trimming removed 2 bases at V and 8 bases at J, with 21 bases between. This CDR3 contains 16 residues. Germline V CDR1 and CDR2: SGHAT, FQNNGV. Based on the CDR3 plus reference TRBV11-2 and TRBJ1-1, the full variable domain is EAGVAQSPRYKIIEKRQSVAFWCNPISGHATLYWYQQILGQGPKLLIQFQNNGVVDDSQLPKDRFSAERLKGVDSTLKIQPAKLEDSAVYLCASSLSAGVDRPEAFFGQGTRLTVV.

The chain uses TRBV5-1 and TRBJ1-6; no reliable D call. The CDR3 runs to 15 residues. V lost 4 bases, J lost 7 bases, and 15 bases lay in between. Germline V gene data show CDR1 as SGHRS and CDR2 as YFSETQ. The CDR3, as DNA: TGCGCCAGCAGCCCCAAGGGAGCAGGCAATTCACCCCTCCACTTT. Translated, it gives CASSPKGAGNSPLHF.

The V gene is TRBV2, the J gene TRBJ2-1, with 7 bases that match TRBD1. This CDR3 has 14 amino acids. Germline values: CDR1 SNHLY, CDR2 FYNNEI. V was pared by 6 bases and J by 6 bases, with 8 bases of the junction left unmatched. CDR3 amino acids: CASSQGQIPNEQFF. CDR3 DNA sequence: TGTGCCAGCAGCCAGGGACAGATCCCCAATGAGCAGTTCTTC. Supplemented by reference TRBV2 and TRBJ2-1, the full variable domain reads EPEVTQTPSHQVTQMGQEVILRCVPISNHLYFYWYRQILGQKVEFLVSFYNNEISEKSEIFDDQFSVERPDGSNFTLKIRSTKLEDSAMYFCASSQGQIPNEQFFGPGTRLTVL.

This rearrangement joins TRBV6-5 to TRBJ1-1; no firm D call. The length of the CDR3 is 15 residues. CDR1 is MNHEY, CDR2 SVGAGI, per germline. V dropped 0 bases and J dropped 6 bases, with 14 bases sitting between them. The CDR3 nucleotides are TGTGCCAGCAGTTACTCGCGTCACCCGGTCGCTGAAGCTTTCTTT. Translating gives CASSYSRHPVAEAFF.

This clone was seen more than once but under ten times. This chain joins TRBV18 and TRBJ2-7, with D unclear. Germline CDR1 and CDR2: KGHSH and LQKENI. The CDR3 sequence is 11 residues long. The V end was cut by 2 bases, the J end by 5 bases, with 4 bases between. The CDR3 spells CASSPSHEQYF. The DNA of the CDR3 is TGTGCCAGCTCACCATCTCACGAGCAGTACTTC.

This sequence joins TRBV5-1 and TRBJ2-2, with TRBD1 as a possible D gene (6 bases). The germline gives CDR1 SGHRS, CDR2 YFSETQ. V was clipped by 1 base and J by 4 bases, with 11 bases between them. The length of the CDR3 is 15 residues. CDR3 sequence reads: CASSLTGSVTGELFF. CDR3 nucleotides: TGCGCCAGCAGCTTGACAGGGTCGGTCACCGGGGAGCTGTTTTTT.

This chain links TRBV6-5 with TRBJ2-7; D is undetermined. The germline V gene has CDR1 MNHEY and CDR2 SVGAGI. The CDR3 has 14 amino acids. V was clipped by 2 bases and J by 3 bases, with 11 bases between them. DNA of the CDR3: TGTGCCAGCAGTTACGCCCCAGAGATCTACGAGCAGTACTTC. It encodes CASSYAPEIYEQYF.

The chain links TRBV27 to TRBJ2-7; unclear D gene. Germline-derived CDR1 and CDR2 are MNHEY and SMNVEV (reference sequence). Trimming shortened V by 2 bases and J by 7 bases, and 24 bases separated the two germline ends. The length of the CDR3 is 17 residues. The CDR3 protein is CASSLDPVRPQTNEQYF. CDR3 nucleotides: TGTGCCAGCAGTTTAGACCCCGTCCGTCCCCAGACGAATGAGCAGTACTTC.

The CDR3 DNA is TGTGCCAGCAGTTCCCCGGCAGAGTACTCCTACAATGAGCAGTTCTTC. Translating gives CASSSPAEYSYNEQFF. The chain joins TRBV27 to TRBJ2-1; no firm D call. Deletions cut 4 bases from V and 0 bases from J, with 13 bases between. The CDR3 spans 16 residues. Germline CDR1 MNHEY, CDR2 SMNVEV (reference sequence).

The chain's CDR3 is CAWSVGTGNSPLHF. The CDR3 nucleotides are TGTGCCTGGAGTGTCGGGACAGGGAATTCACCCCTCCACTTT. V and J are TRBV30 and TRBJ1-6, with TRBD1 matching over 9 bases. Germline values: CDR1 GTSNPN, CDR2 SVGIG (reference sequence). Trimming at V came to 0 bases and at J to 7 bases, leaving 1 base not matched to a gene. This CDR3 has 14 residues.

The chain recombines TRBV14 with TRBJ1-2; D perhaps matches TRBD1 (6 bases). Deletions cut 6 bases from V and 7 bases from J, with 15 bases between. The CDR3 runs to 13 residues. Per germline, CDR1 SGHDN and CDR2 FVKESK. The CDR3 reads CASSLVGAGGYTF. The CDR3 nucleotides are TGTGCCAGCAGTCTCGTGGGGGCAGGTGGCTACACCTTC.

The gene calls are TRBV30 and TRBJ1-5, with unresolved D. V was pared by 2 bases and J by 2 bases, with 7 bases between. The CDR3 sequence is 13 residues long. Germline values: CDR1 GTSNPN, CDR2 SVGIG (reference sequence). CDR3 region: CAWSPRGNQPQHF. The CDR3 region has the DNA TGTGCCTGGAGTCCGAGGGGCAATCAGCCCCAGCATTTT. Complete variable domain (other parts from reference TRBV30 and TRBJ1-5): SQTIHQWPATLVQPVGSPLSLECTVEGTSNPNLYWYRQAAGRGLQLLFYSVGIGQISSEVPQNLSASRPQDRQFILSSKKLLLSDSGFYLCAWSPRGNQPQHFGDGTRLSIL.

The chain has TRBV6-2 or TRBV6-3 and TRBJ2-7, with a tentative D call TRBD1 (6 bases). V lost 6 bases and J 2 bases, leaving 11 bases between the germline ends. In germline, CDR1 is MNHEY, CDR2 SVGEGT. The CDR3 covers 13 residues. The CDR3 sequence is CASSRTAPYEQYF. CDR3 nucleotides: TGTGCCAGCAGCAGGACAGCCCCCTACGAGCAGTACTTC.

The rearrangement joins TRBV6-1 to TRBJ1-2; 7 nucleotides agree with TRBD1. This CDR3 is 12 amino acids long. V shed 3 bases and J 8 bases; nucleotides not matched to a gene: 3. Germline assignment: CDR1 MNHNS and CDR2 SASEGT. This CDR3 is CASSEWTGGYTF. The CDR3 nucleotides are TGTGCCAGCAGTGAGTGGACAGGCGGCTACACCTTC.

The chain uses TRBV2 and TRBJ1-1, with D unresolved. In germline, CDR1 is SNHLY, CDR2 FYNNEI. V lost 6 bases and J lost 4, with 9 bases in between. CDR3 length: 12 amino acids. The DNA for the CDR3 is TGTGCCAGCAGACCCGACGGCACTGAAGCTTTCTTT. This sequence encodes CASRPDGTEAFF. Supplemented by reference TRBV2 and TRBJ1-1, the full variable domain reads EPEVTQTPSHQVTQMGQEVILRCVPISNHLYFYWYRQILGQKVEFLVSFYNNEISEKSEIFDDQFSVERPDGSNFTLKIRSTKLEDSAMYFCASRPDGTEAFFGQGTRLTVV.

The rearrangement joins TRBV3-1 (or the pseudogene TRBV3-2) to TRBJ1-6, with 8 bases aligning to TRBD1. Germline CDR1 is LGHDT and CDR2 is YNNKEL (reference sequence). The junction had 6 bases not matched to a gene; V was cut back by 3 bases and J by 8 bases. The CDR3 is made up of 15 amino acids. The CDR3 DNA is TGTGCCAGCAGCCAGGGACAGGCCCTCGATTCACCCCTCCACTTT. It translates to CASSQGQALDSPLHF.

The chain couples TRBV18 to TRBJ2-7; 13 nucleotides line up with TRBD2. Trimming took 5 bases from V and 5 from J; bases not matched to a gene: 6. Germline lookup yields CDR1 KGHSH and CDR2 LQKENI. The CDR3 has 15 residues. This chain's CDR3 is CASSSLAGGRDEQYF. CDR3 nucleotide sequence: TGTGCCAGCTCATCACTAGCGGGGGGGCGTGACGAGCAGTACTTC.

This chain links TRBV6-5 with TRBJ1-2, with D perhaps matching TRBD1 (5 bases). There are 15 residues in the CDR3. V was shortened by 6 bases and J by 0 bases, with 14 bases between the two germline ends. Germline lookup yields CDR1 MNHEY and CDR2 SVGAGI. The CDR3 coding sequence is TGTGCCAGCAGCGACCCGACAGCCGCTAACTATGGCTACACCTTC. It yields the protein CASSDPTAANYGYTF.